Listed below are T cell receptor beta chains from one sample, sequenced in a study of vaccination and CD4 T cells after COVID-19. These TCRs' antigens remain unknown. TCRdb re-called the PCR reads through MiXCR, storing one row per CDR3 protein. The top ten hold 3.5% to 4.5% of the sample, which has 20,000 to 25,000 distinct CDR3 sequences, approximately 60% seen once. Sequenced sample: CD4+ T cells from blood, cultured in vitro. These receptors all stem from a human donor who had recovered from COVID-19. CDR3s include the opening cysteine and the closing phenylalanine or tryptophan. The D gene is left open where the match is weak.

V	D	J	CDR3
TRBV19	TRBD1	TRBJ2-5	CASSALTGGRKTQYF
TRBV7-2	TRBD1	TRBJ2-7	CASSQETGGYEQYF
TRBV7-2	NA	TRBJ1-2	CASSSLGQTPYGYTF
TRBV25-1	NA	TRBJ2-5	CASSEDGSKGTQYF
TRBV2	NA	TRBJ1-2	CASNSRTAYGYTF
TRBV7-9	TRBD1	TRBJ1-2	CASSLGTGWTNYGYTF
TRBV2	NA	TRBJ2-7	CASSEVTGGRYEQYF
TRBV20-1	TRBD1	TRBJ2-5	CSARAYRGRETQYF
TRBV5-1	NA	TRBJ2-7	CASSPGTAGEQYF
TRBV7-9	TRBD2	TRBJ2-2	CASGTGGNTGELFF
TRBV11-3	NA	TRBJ1-1	CASSLVTGRTEAFF